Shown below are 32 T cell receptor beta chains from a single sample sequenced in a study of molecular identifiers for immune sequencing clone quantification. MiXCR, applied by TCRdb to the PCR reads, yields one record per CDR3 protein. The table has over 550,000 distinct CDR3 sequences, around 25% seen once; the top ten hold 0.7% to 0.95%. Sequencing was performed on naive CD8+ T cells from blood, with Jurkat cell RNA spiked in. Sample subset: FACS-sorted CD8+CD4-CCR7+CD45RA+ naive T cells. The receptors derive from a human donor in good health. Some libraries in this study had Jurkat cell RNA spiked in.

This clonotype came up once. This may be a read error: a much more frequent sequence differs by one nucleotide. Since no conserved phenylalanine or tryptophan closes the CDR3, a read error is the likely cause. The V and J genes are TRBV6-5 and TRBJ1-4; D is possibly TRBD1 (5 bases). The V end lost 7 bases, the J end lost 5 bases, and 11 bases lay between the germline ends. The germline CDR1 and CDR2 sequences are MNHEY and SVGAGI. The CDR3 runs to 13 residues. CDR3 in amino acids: CASTGTENEKLFL. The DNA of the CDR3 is TGTGCCAGCACCGGGACGGAGAATGAAAAACTGTTTCTT.

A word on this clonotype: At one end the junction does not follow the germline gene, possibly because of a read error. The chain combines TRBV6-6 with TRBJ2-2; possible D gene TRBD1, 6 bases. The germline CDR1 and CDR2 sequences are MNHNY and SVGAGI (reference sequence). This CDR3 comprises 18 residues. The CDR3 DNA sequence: TGTGTCAGCAGTCAGACAGGTTTCTTTGGGAGGAACACCGGGGAGCTGTTTTTT. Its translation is CVSSQTGFFGRNTGELFF.

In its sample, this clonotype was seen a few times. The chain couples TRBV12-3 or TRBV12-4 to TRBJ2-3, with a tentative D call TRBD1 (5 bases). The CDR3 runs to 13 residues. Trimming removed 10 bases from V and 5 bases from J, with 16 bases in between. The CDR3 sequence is CAMGLGSGDTQYF. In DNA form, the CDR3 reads TGTGCCATGGGGCTGGGGTCGGGAGATACGCAGTATTTT.

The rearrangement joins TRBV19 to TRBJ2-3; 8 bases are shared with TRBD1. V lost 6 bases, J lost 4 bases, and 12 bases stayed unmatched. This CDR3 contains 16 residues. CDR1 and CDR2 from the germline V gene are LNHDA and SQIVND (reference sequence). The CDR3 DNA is TGTGCCAGTAGCAATGCCGGACAGGGTCACCCAGATACGCAGTATTTT. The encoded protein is CASSNAGQGHPDTQYF.

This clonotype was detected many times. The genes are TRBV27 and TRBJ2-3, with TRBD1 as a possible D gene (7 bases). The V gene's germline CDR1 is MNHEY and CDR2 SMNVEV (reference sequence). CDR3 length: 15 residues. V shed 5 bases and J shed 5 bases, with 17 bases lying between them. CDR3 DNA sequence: TGTGCCAGCAGTCCCTGGACAGGAGGGAGAGATACGCAGTATTTT. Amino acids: CASSPWTGGRDTQYF.

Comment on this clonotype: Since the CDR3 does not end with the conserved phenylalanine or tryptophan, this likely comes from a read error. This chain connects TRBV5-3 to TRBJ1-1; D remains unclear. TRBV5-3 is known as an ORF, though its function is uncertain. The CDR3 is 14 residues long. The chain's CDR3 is CASSLAGENTEAFS. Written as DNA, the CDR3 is TGTGCCAGCAGCTTGGCTGGCGAGAACACTGAAGCTTTCTCT.

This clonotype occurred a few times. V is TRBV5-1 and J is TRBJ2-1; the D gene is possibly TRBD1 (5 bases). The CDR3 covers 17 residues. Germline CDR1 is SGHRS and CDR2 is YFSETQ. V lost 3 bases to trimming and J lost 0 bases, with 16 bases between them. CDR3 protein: CASSWSPQGFSYNEQFF. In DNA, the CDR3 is TGCGCCAGCAGCTGGAGTCCTCAGGGTTTCTCCTACAATGAGCAGTTCTTC.

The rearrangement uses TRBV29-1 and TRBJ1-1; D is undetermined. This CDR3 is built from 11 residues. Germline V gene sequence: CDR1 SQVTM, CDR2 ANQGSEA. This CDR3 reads CSLGLAAEAFF. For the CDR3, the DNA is TGCTCATTGGGGTTAGCGGCTGAAGCTTTCTTT.

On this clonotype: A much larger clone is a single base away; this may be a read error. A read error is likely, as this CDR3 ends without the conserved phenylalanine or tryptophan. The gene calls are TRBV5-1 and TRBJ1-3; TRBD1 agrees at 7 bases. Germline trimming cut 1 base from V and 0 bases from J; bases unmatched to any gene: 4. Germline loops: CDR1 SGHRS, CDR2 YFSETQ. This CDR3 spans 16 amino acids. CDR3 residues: CASSLTGAFSGNTIYL. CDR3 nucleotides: TGCGCCAGCAGCTTGACAGGGGCGTTCTCTGGAAACACCATATATCTT.

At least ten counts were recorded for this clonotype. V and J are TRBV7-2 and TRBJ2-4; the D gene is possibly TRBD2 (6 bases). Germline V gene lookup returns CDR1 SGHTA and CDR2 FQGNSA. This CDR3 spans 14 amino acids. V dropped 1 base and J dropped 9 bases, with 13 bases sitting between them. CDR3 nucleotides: TGTGCCAGCAGCTTAGATAGTGGGGGAGGCATTCAGTACTTC. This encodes CASSLDSGGGIQYF.

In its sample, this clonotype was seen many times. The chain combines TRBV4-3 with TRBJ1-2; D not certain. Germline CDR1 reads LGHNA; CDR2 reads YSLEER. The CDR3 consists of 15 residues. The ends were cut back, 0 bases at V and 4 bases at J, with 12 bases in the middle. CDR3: CASSQDPSGPYGYTF. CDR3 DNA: TGCGCCAGCAGCCAAGATCCGTCAGGACCCTATGGCTACACCTTC.

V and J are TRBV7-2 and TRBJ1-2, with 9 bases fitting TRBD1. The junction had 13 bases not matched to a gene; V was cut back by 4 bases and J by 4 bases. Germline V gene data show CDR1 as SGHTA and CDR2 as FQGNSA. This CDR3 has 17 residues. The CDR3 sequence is CASSSHISTGGGYGYTF. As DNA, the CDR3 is TGTGCCAGCAGCTCCCATATCTCGACAGGGGGGGGCTATGGCTACACCTTC.

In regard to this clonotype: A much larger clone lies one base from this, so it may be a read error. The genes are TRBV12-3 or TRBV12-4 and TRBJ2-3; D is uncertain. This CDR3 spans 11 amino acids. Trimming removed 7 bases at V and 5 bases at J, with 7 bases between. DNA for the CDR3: TGTGCCAGCAATTTCATAGATACGCAGTATTTT. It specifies CASNFIDTQYF.

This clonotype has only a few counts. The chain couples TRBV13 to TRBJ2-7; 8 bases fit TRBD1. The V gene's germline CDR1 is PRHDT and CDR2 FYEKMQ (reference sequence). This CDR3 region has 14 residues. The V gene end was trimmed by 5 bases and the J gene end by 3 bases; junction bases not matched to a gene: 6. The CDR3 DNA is TGTGCCAGCAGCCGGACAGGGTACGGCTACGAGCAGTACTTC. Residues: CASSRTGYGYEQYF.

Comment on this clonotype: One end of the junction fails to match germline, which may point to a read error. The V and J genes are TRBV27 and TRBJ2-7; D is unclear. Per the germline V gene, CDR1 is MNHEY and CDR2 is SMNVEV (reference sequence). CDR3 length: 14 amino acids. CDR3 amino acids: CASSLQAPGYEQHF. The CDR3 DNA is TGTGCCAGCAGTTTACAAGCGCCGGGCTACGAGCAGCACTTC.

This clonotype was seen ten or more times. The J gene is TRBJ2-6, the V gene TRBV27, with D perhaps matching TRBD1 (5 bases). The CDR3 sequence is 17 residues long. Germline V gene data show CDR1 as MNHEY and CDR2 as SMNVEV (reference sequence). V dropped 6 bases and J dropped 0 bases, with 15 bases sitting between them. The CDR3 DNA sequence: TGTGCCAGCAGCCGGACATCCGTACGCTCTGGGGCCAACGTCCTGACTTTC. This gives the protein CASSRTSVRSGANVLTF.

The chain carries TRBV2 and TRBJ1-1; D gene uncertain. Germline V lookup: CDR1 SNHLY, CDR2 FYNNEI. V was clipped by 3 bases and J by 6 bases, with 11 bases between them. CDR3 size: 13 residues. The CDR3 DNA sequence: TGTGCCAGCAGTGATCTGGGGTTGGCTGAAGCTTTCTTT. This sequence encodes CASSDLGLAEAFF.

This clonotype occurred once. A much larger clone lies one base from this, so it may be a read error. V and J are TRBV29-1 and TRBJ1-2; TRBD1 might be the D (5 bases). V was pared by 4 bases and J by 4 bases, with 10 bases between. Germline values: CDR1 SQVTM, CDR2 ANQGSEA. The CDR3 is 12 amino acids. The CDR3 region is CSVADSAYGYTF. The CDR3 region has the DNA TGCAGCGTTGCAGACAGCGCCTATGGCTACACCTTC.

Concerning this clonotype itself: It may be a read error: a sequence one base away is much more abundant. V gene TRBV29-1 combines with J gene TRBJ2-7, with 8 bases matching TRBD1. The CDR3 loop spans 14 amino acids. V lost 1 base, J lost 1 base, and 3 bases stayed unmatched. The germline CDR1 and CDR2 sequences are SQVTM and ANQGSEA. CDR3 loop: CSVEGQGSSYEQYF. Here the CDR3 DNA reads TGCAGCGTTGAAGGACAGGGGTCTTCCTACGAGCAGTACTTC.

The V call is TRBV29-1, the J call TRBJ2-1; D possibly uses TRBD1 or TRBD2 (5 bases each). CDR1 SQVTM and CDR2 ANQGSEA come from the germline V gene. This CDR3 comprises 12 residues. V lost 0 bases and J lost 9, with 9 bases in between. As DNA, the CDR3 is TGCAGCGTTGAAGAAGAGGGGATTGAGCAGTTCTTC. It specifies CSVEEEGIEQFF.

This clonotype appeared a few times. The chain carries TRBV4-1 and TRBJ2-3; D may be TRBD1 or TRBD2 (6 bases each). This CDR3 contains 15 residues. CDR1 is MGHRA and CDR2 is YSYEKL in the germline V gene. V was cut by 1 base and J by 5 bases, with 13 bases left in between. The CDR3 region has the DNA TGCGCCAGCAGCCAAGTCGTAGGGGGAGGAGATACGCAGTATTTT. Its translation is CASSQVVGGGDTQYF.

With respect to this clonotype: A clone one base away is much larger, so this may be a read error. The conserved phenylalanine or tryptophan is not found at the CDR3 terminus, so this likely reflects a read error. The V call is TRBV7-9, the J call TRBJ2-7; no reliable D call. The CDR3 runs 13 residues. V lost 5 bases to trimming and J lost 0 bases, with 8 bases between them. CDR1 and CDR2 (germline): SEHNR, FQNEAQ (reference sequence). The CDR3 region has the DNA TGTGCCAGCAGCATGACCGGCTCCTACGAGCAGTACCTC. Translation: CASSMTGSYEQYL.

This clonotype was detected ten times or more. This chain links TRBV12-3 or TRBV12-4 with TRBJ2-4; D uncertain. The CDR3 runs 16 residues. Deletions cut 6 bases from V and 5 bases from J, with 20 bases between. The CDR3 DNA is TGTGCCAGCAGCACCTTCCCCCAATTTGGGGAAAACATTCAGTACTTC. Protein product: CASSTFPQFGENIQYF.

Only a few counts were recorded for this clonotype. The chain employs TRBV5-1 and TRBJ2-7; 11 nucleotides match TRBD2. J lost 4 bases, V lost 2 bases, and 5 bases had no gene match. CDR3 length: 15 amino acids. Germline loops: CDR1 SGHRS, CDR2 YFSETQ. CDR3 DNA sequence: TGCGCCAGCAGCTTCGAACTAGCGGGAGTTTACGAGCAGTACTTC. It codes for CASSFELAGVYEQYF.

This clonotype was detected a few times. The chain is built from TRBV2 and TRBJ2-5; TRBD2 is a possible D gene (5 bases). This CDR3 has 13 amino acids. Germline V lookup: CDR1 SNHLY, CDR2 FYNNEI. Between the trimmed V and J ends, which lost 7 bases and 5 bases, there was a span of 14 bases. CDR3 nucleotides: TGTGCCAGCACGCGGGCCTTGGGGGAGACCCAGTACTTC. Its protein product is CASTRALGETQYF.

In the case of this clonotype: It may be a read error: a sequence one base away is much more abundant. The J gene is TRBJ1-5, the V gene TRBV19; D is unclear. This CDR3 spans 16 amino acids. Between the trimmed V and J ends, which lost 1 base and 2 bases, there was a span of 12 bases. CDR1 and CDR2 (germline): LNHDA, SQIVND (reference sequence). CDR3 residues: CASSIGARGGNQPQHF. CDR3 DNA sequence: TGTGCCAGTAGTATAGGGGCACGGGGAGGCAATCAGCCCCAGCATTTT.

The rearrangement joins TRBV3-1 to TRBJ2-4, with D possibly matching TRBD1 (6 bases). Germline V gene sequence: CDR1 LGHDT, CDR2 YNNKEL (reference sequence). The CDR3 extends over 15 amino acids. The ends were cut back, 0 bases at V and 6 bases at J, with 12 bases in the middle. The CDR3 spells CASSQDRGSGNIQYF. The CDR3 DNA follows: TGTGCCAGCAGCCAAGATAGGGGGTCGGGAAACATTCAGTACTTC.

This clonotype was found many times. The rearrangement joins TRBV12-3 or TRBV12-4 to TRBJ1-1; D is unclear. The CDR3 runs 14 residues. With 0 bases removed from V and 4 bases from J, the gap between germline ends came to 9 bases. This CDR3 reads CASSLAAGTTEAFF. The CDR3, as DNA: TGTGCCAGCAGTTTAGCTGCGGGTACCACTGAAGCTTTCTTT.

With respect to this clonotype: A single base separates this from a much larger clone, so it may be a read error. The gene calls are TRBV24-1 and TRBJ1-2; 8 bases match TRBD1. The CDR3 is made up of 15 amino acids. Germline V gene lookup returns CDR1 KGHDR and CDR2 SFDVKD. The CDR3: CAISDFVGQGDGYTF. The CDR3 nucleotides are TGTGCCATCAGTGATTTCGTCGGACAGGGAGATGGCTACACCTTC.

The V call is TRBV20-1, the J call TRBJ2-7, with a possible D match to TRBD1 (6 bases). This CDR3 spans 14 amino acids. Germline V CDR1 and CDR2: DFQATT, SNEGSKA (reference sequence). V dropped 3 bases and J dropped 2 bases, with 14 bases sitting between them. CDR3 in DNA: TGCAGTGCTAGCGCTTTGGGGACAACCTACGAGCAGTACTTC. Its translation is CSASALGTTYEQYF.

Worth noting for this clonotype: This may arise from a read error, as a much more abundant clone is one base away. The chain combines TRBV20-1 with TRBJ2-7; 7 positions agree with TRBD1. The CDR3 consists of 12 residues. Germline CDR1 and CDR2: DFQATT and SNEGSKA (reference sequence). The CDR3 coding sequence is TGCAGTGCTAGTCACAGGGGATACGGGCAGTACTTC. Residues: CSASHRGYGQYF.

CDR3 protein: CASSSVLAQETQYF. In DNA form, the CDR3 reads TGTGCCAGCAGCTCTGTACTAGCGCAAGAGACCCAGTACTTC. This sequence joins TRBV6-6 and TRBJ2-5; the match to TRBD2 covers 7 bases. The junction had 6 bases not matched to a gene; V was cut back by 6 bases and J by 2 bases. Germline values: CDR1 MNHNY, CDR2 SVGAGI (reference sequence). The CDR3 contains 14 residues.